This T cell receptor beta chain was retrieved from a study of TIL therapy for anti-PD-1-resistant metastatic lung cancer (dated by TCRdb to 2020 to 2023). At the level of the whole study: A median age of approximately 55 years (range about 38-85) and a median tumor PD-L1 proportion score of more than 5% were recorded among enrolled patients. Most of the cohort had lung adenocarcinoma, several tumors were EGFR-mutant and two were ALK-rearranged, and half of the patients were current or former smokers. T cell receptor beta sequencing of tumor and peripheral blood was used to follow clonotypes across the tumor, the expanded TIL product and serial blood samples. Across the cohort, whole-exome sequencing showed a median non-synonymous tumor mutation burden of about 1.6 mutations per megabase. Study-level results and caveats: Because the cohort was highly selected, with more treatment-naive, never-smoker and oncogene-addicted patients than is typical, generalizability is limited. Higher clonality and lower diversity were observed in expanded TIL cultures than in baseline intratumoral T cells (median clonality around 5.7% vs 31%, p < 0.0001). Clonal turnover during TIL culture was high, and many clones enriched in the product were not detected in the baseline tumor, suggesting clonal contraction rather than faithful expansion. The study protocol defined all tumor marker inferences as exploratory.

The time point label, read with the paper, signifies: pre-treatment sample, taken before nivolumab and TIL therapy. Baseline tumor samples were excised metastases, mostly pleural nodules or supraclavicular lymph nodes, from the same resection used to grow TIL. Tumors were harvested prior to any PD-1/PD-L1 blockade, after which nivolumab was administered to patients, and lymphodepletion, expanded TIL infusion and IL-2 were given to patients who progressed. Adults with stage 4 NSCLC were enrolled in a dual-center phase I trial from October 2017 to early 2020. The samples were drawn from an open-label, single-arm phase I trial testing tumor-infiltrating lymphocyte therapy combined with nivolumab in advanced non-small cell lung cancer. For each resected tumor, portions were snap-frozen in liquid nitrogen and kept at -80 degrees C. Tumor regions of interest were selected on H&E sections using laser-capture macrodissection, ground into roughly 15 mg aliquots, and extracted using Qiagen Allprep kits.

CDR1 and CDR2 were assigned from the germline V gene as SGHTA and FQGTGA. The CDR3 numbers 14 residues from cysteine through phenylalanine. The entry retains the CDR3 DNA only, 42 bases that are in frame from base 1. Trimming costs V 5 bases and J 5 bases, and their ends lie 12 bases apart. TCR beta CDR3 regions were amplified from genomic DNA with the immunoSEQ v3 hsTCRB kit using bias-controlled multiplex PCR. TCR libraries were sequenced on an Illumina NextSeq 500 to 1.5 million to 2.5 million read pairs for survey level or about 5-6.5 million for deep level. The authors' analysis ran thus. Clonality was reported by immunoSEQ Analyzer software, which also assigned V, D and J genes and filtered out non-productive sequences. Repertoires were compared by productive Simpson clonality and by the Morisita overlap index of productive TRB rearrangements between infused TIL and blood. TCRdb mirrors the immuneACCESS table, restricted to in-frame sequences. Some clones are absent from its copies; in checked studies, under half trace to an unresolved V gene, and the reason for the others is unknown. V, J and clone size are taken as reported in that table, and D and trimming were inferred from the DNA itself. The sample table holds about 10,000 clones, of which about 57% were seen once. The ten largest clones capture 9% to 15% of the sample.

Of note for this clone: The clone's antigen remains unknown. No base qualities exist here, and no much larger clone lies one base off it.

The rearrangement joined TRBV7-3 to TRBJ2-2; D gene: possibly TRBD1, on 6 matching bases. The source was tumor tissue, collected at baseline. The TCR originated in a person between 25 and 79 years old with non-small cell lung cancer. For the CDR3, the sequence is CASSQITGTGELFF. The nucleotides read TGTGCCAGCAGCCAAATAACAGGGACCGGGGAGCTGTTTTTT.